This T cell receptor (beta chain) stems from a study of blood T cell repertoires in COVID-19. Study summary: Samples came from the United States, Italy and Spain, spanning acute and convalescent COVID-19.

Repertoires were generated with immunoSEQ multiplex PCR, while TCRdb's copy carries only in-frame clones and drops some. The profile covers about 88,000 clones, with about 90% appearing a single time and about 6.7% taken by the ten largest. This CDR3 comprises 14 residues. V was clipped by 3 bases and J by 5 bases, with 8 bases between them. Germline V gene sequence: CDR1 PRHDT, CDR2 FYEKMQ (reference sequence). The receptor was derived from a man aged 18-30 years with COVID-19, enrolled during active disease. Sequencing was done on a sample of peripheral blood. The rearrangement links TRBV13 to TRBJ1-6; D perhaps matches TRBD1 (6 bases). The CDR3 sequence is CASSLSGDNSPLHF. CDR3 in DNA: TGTGCCAGCAGCTTGTCAGGGGATAATTCACCCCTCCACTTT.